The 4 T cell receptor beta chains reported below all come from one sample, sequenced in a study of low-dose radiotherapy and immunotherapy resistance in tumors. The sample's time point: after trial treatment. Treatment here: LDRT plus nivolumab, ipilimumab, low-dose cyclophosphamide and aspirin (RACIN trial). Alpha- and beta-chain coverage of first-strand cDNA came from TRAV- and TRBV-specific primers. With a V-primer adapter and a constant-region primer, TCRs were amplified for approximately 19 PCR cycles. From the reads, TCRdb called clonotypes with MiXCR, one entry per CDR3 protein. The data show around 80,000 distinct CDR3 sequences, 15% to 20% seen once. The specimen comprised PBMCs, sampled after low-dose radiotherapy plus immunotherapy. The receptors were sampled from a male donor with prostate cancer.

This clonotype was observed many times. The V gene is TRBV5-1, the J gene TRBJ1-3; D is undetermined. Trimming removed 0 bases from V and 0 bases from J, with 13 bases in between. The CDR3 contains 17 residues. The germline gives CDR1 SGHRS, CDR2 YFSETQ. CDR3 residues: CASSLEAASYSGNTIYF. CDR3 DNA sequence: TGCGCCAGCAGCTTGGAGGCGGCATCCTACTCTGGAAACACCATATATTTT.

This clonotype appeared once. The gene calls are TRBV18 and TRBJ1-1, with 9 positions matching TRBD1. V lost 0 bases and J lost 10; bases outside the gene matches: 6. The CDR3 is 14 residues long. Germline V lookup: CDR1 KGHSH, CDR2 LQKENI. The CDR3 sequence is CASSPPGQGEGAFF. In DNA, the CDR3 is TGTGCCAGCTCACCACCGGGACAGGGCGAGGGAGCTTTCTTT.

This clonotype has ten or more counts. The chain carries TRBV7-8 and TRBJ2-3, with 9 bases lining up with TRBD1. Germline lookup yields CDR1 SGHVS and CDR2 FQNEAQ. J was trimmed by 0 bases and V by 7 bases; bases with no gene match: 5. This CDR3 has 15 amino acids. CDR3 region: CASNLQGASTDTQYF. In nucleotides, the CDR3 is TGTGCCAGCAACCTACAGGGGGCCAGCACAGATACGCAGTATTTT.

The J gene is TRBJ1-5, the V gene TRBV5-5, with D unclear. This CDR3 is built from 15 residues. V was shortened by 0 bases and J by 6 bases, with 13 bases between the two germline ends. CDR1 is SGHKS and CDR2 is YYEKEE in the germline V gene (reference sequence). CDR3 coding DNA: TGTGCCAGCAGCTTGGAGGGTGAACGGGGTCAGCCCCAGCATTTT. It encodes CASSLEGERGQPQHF. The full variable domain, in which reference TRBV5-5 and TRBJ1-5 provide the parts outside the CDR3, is DAGVTQSPTHLIKTRGQQVTLRCSPISGHKSVSWYQQVLGQGPQFIFQYYEKEERGRGNFPDRFSARQFPNYSSELNVNALLLGDSALYLCASSLEGERGQPQHFGDGTRLSIL.